Detailed here is one TCR beta chain. As yet, its antigen is unknown. The sample originates from a study of cytomegalovirus exposure and HLA in healthy donors. Study observations and caveats: In a later analysis, parvovirus B19, influenza, CMV and Epstein-Barr virus appeared linked to several top co-occurrence clusters. A later analysis linked a missense DCLRE1C variant to TCR beta V- and J-gene trimming. It was in a later analysis that TCR association rates were seen to vary by HLA locus, highest for DRB1 and lowest for HLA-C.

Amplification used 60 Vbeta primers and 13 Jbeta primers. The method was immunoSEQ multiplex PCR; TCRdb's version includes in-frame clones alone and lacks a portion of them. The sample shows 120,000 to 150,000 clones, around 85% of them seen only once. The donors, nominally healthy at sampling, likely had unrecorded immune exposures. CDR1 and CDR2 (germline): GTSNPN, SVGIG (reference sequence). The V end was cut by 2 bases, the J end by 6 bases, with 17 bases between. The CDR3 spans 15 residues. Sequencing was carried out using PBMCs. The rearrangement links TRBV30 to TRBJ2-1; D may be TRBD1 (6 bases). This sequence was found in a woman in her 30s in good health and CMV-seronegative. CDR3 in amino acids: CAWSRGGGGVNEQFF. The CDR3 DNA sequence: TGTGCCTGGAGTAGAGGGGGTGGGGGAGTCAATGAGCAGTTCTTC.